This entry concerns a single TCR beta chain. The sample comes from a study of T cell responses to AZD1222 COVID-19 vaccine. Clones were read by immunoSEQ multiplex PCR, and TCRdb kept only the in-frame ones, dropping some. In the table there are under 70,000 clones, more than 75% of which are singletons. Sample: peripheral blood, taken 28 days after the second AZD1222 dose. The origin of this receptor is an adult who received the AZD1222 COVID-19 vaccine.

CDR3 amino acids: CASSEGAVHNQPQHF. In DNA, the CDR3 is TGTGCCAGCAGTGAAGGGGCGGTACACAATCAGCCCCAGCATTTT. This sequence joins TRBV6-1 and TRBJ1-5; D unresolved. Germline loops: CDR1 MNHNS, CDR2 SASEGT. Trimming cost V 1 base and J 3 bases, with 10 bases left between them. This CDR3 is built from 15 residues.